The 3 T cell receptor beta chains below all came from one sample that was sequenced in a study of shared clonotypes between healthy human individuals. Generated by immunoSEQ multiplex PCR, the TCRdb table keeps only in-frame clones and is missing some. The table has roughly 2,000,000 clones, roughly 95% seen once. Naivety among CD8 cells was defined by CD45RO negativity and positive CCR7 selection, thereby excluding terminally differentiated effector memory CD45RA+ cells. Source material: naive CD8+ T cells sorted from blood. These receptors all come from a man between 18 and 29 years old in good health.

The rearrangement uses TRBV5-6 and TRBJ1-2; unclear D gene. Trimming stripped 1 base from V and 5 bases from J, with 12 bases between. CDR1 is SGHDT, CDR2 YYEEEE, per germline. The CDR3 has 14 amino acids. CDR3 nucleotides: TGTGCCAGCAGCTTGATCCCAGACGAATATGGCTACACCTTC. It codes for CASSLIPDEYGYTF.

This clone was recorded once. The chain recombines TRBV7-2 with TRBJ1-1, with D maybe TRBD1 (5 bases). Trimming pared 0 bases from V and 3 bases from J, leaving 8 bases between. Germline CDR1 is SGHTA and CDR2 is FQGNSA. The CDR3 covers 14 residues. The CDR3 DNA reads as TGTGCCAGCAGCTTAGCAGGGACTTACACTGAAGCTTTCTTT. Translated, it gives CASSLAGTYTEAFF.

The chain employs TRBV15 and TRBJ2-7; D is possibly TRBD1 (5 bases). The CDR3 length is 13 residues. The V gene's germline CDR1 is LNHNV and CDR2 YYDKDF (reference sequence). Trimming removed 7 bases from V and 1 base from J, with 11 bases in between. CDR3 sequence: CATKGLSSYEQYF. CDR3 DNA: TGTGCCACCAAGGGGCTCTCTTCCTACGAGCAGTACTTC. The full variable domain, completed using reference TRBV15 and TRBJ2-7, is DAMVIQNPRYQVTQFGKPVTLSCSQTLNHNVMYWYQQKSSQAPKLLFHYYDKDFNNEADTPDNFQSRRPNTSFCFLDIRSPGLGDTAMYLCATKGLSSYEQYFGPGTRLTVT.